This entry lists 32 T cell receptor beta chains sequenced from one sample in a study of shared clonotypes between healthy human individuals. Measured with immunoSEQ multiplex PCR; TCRdb has only the in-frame clones, and not every one. Counted here are about 960,000 clones, roughly 72% occurring once; the ten biggest clones make up over 1.3%. Sequencing was carried out using memory CD4+ T cells sorted from blood. This sample's subset: CD45RA-negative fraction. The receptors were sampled from a man aged 18 to 30 in good health.

V gene TRBV9 combines with J gene TRBJ2-2; TRBD1 is a possible D gene (5 bases). V lost 4 bases, J lost 3 bases, and 10 bases lay in between. The CDR3 runs 14 residues. Germline V CDR1 and CDR2: SGDLS, YYNGEE. The CDR3, as DNA: TGTGCCAGCAGCCCCCAGACAGACACCGGGGAGCTGTTTTTT. It translates to CASSPQTDTGELFF.

V and J are TRBV10-2 and TRBJ1-4; D gene uncertain. The V and J ends lost 3 bases and 4 bases respectively, with 6 bases between them. Germline V gene data show CDR1 as WSHSY and CDR2 as SAAADI. This CDR3 has 13 amino acids. The CDR3 spells CASSEQYNEKLFF. CDR3 DNA sequence: TGCGCCAGCAGTGAACAGTATAATGAAAAACTGTTTTTT.

Of note for this clone: Possible read error: a much larger clone is one base away. This chain links TRBV7-9 with TRBJ1-3; D not certain. With 6 bases removed from V and 0 bases from J, the gap between germline ends came to 6 bases. The CDR3 loop spans 13 amino acids. The germline V gene encodes CDR1 SEHNR and CDR2 FQNEAQ (reference sequence). DNA of the CDR3: TGTGCCAGCAGGGGTTACTCTGGAAACACCATATATTTT. It encodes CASRGYSGNTIYF.

The rearrangement uses TRBV4-3 and TRBJ1-6; D is possibly TRBD1 (6 bases). Germline lookup yields CDR1 LGHNA and CDR2 YSLEER. Trimming shortened V by 6 bases and J by 2 bases, and 8 bases separated the two germline ends. The CDR3 is made up of 14 amino acids. The CDR3 sequence is CASRGDTYNSPLHF. CDR3 DNA: TGCGCCAGCAGGGGGGACACCTATAATTCACCCCTCCACTTT.

The chain joins TRBV28 to TRBJ2-7; TRBD2 matches 10 bases. This CDR3 has 14 amino acids. The germline V gene encodes CDR1 MDHEN and CDR2 SYDVKM. V lost 5 bases to trimming and J lost 3 bases; unmatched junction nucleotides: 4. DNA for the CDR3: TGTGCCAGCAGTACAACTAGCGGGGTCTACGAGCAGTACTTC. Translated: CASSTTSGVYEQYF.

The chain has TRBV10-3 and TRBJ2-7, with 9 bases matching TRBD1. Per germline, CDR1 ENHRY and CDR2 SYGVKD. This CDR3 has 15 amino acids. After removal of 3 bases from V and 2 bases from J, the junction contained 5 bases not matched to a gene. The CDR3, as DNA: TGTGCCATCAGTGACCCGGGACAGGGAGCCTACGAGCAGTACTTC. Encoded protein: CAISDPGQGAYEQYF.

This clone occurred once. The chain couples TRBV30 to TRBJ1-3, with TRBD1 as a possible D gene (6 bases). Per the germline V gene, CDR1 is GTSNPN and CDR2 is SVGIG (reference sequence). Trimming took 0 bases from V and 4 from J, leaving 13 bases between them. This CDR3 is 15 amino acids long. Here the CDR3 reads CAWSVRGARGNTIYF. CDR3 sequence (DNA): TGTGCCTGGAGTGTAAGGGGGGCAAGAGGAAACACCATATATTTT. Combining the CDR3 with reference TRBV30 and TRBJ1-3 gives the whole variable domain SQTIHQWPATLVQPVGSPLSLECTVEGTSNPNLYWYRQAAGRGLQLLFYSVGIGQISSEVPQNLSASRPQDRQFILSSKKLLLSDSGFYLCAWSVRGARGNTIYFGEGSWLTVV.

The chain is built from TRBV5-1 and TRBJ1-6, with 7 bases lining up with TRBD1. The J segment lost 10 bases and the V segment lost 0 bases, leaving 4 bases of the junction unmatched. This CDR3 is built from 14 residues. Germline V CDR1 and CDR2: SGHRS, YFSETQ. CDR3 coding DNA: TGCGCCAGCAGCTTGGAGGGGGCTAAGTCACCCCTCCACTTT. This encodes CASSLEGAKSPLHF.

The CDR3 nucleotides are TGTGCCAGCACCGCCGGGACAGCCTCAGATACGCAGTATTTT. Its translation is CASTAGTASDTQYF. J is TRBJ2-3 and V is TRBV7-9, with 7 positions matching TRBD1. The CDR3 has 14 amino acids. J lost 4 bases, V lost 7 bases, and 8 bases had no gene match. The germline V gene has CDR1 SEHNR and CDR2 FQNEAQ (reference sequence).

This clone was recorded once. The J gene is TRBJ1-1, the V gene TRBV10-3; tentatively, D is TRBD1 (5 bases). There are 12 residues in the CDR3. Germline V CDR1 and CDR2: ENHRY, SYGVKD. Trimming cost V 10 bases and J 5 bases, with 14 bases left between them. The CDR3 nucleotides are TGTGCCACGACTTCGGGGGATACTGAAGCTTTCTTT. This sequence encodes CATTSGDTEAFF.

The chain couples TRBV19 to TRBJ1-5; D call uncertain. Germline CDR1 is LNHDA and CDR2 is SQIVND (reference sequence). Deletions cut 6 bases from V and 7 bases from J, with 13 bases between. This CDR3 is built from 13 residues. The CDR3 DNA follows: TGTGCCAGTAGACCAGCCTTGGGGCAGCCCCAGCATTTT. Residues: CASRPALGQPQHF.

This clone was recorded only once. CDR3 nucleotides: TGCGCCAGCAGCTTGACACCCGAACAGGGGGACCTAGGCACCATATATTTT. It codes for CASSLTPEQGDLGTIYF. V gene TRBV5-1 combines with J gene TRBJ1-3, with 8 bases lining up with TRBD1. Germline V gene lookup returns CDR1 SGHRS and CDR2 YFSETQ. V gave up 1 base and J gave up 9 bases; unmatched junction bases: 15. There are 17 residues in the CDR3.

The rearrangement uses TRBV7-6 and TRBJ1-1; D gene unclear. Trimming removed 0 bases at V and 5 bases at J, with 13 bases between. The germline gives CDR1 SGHVS, CDR2 FNYEAQ. The CDR3 length is 15 residues. The CDR3 nucleotides are TGTGCCAGCAGCTTAGCGGGCGCGGGAGGAACTGAAGCTTTCTTT. Its protein product is CASSLAGAGGTEAFF.

The chain carries TRBV7-2 and TRBJ1-1, with D uncertain. In germline, CDR1 is SGHTA, CDR2 FQGNSA. V was clipped by 9 bases and J by 1 base, with 12 bases between them. This CDR3 is 13 amino acids long. CDR3 in DNA: TGTGCCAGTCAAGGGTGGGCGAACACTGAAGCTTTCTTT. Amino acids: CASQGWANTEAFF.

J is TRBJ1-6 and V is TRBV21-1; the table's D call TRBD1 went unverified against the DNA. TRBV21-1 is a known pseudogene. The CDR3 covers 15 residues. The CDR3 nucleotides are TGTGCCAGCTCCCAGGGGAGCTCCTATAATTCACCCCTCCACTTT. Protein: CASSQGSSYNSPLHF.

The V call is TRBV6-1, the J call TRBJ1-5, with a possible D match to TRBD1 (5 bases). The CDR3 length is 14 residues. The V gene's germline CDR1 is MNHNS and CDR2 SASEGT. The V end was cut by 8 bases, the J end by 0 bases, with 11 bases between. CDR3 in DNA: TGTGCCAGCGTGACAGACTATAGCAATCAGCCCCAGCATTTT. The encoded protein is CASVTDYSNQPQHF.

The chain uses TRBV6-6 and TRBJ2-3, with D tentatively TRBD1 or TRBD2 (5 bases each). The V gene's germline CDR1 is MNHNY and CDR2 SVGAGI (reference sequence). CDR3 length: 13 amino acids. V lost 8 bases to trimming and J lost 2 bases, with 11 bases between them. DNA of the CDR3: TGTGCCAGCTCCCGGGACCTCACAGATACGCAGTATTTT. It codes for CASSRDLTDTQYF.

For this clone: The same CDR3 also results from other DNA sequences found in this sample. V is TRBV5-1 and J is TRBJ2-3, with D uncertain. Deletions cut 0 bases from V and 3 bases from J, with 8 bases between. CDR3 length: 14 amino acids. CDR1 and CDR2 (germline): SGHRS, YFSETQ. For the CDR3, the DNA is TGCGCCAGCAGCTTGGCAGCAGATACAGATACGCAGTATTTT. Amino acids: CASSLAADTDTQYF.

The chain combines TRBV7-2 with TRBJ1-1; tentative D call: TRBD1 (6 bases). The CDR3 is 18 residues long. V shed 5 bases and J shed 0 bases, with 22 bases lying between them. Germline lookup yields CDR1 SGHTA and CDR2 FQGNSA. CDR3 protein: CASSIPLRGPKMNTEAFF. DNA of the CDR3: TGTGCCAGCAGCATACCGTTACGGGGGCCGAAGATGAACACTGAAGCTTTCTTT.

The chain is built from TRBV2 and TRBJ1-2, with TRBD1 identical over 7 bases. Germline CDR1 SNHLY, CDR2 FYNNEI. V trimming: 7 bases; J trimming: 7 bases; junction bases outside the gene matches: 15. The CDR3 is made up of 15 amino acids. CDR3 sequence reads: CASIRSLDRARGYTF. In nucleotides, the CDR3 is TGTGCCAGCATACGATCACTCGACAGGGCCCGTGGCTACACCTTC. Drawing the rest from reference TRBV2 and TRBJ1-2, the complete variable domain is EPEVTQTPSHQVTQMGQEVILRCVPISNHLYFYWYRQILGQKVEFLVSFYNNEISEKSEIFDDQFSVERPDGSNFTLKIRSTKLEDSAMYFCASIRSLDRARGYTFGSGTRLTVV.

V usage is TRBV6-4 and J usage is TRBJ2-3; 7 bases are a match to TRBD1. Germline values: CDR1 MRHNA, CDR2 SNTAGT. The length of the CDR3 is 15 residues. V shed 5 bases and J 4 bases; nucleotides not matched to a gene: 9. This CDR3 is CASSQTGFGPDTQYF. As DNA, the CDR3 is TGTGCCAGCAGTCAGACAGGGTTCGGGCCAGATACGCAGTATTTT.

The V call is TRBV28, the J call TRBJ2-7, with unresolved D. Germline loops: CDR1 MDHEN, CDR2 SYDVKM. This CDR3 comprises 13 residues. The CDR3 protein is CATTDPVSYEQYF. In nucleotides, the CDR3 is TGTGCAACCACGGACCCGGTTTCGTACGAGCAGTACTTC.

V and J are TRBV29-1 and TRBJ1-2; D ambiguous. Germline assignment: CDR1 SQVTM and CDR2 ANQGSEA. The V gene lost 3 bases and the J gene lost 0 bases, with 8 bases spanning the gap. The length of the CDR3 is 13 residues. The CDR3 coding sequence is TGCAGCGTTGACCAGTATACTAACTATGGCTACACCTTC. Its protein product is CSVDQYTNYGYTF. The full variable domain, rest sourced from reference TRBV29-1 and TRBJ1-2, is SAVISQKPSRDICQRGTSLTIQCQVDSQVTMMFWYRQQPGQSLTLIATANQGSEATYESGFVIDKFPISRPNLTFSTLTVSNMSPEDSSIYLCSVDQYTNYGYTFGSGTRLTVV.

This CDR3 reads CASSTDRGRRWEQFF. CDR3 nucleotide sequence: TGTGCCAGCAGTACGGACAGGGGCCGCCGGTGGGAGCAGTTCTTC. The chain carries TRBV6-6 and TRBJ2-1; 9 bases are shared with TRBD1. The CDR3 has 15 amino acids. The germline gives CDR1 MNHNY, CDR2 SVGAGI (reference sequence). Trimming at V came to 5 bases and at J to 10 bases, leaving 12 bases not matched to a gene.

The J gene is TRBJ2-7, the V gene TRBV10-1, with D perhaps TRBD1 (5 bases). The CDR3 runs 13 residues. The V gene lost 3 bases and the J gene lost 7 bases, with 13 bases spanning the gap. Germline CDR1 and CDR2: WNHNN and SYGVQD (reference sequence). The CDR3 DNA is TGCGCCAGCAGTGAAATCGCAGGGCAAGAGCAGTACTTC. It specifies CASSEIAGQEQYF.

V and J are TRBV6-5 and TRBJ2-7, with D possibly TRBD2 on 5 matching bases. The CDR3 consists of 15 residues. The V end was cut by 5 bases, the J end by 2 bases, with 16 bases between. CDR1 and CDR2 from the germline V gene are MNHEY and SVGAGI. The CDR3 DNA follows: TGTGCCAGCAGTCAAACGGCCCTGAGGGCCTACGAGCAGTACTTC. It specifies CASSQTALRAYEQYF.

Points on this clone: A much larger clone differs by one base, so this may be a read error. The sample holds other DNA sequences that translate to the same CDR3. J is TRBJ2-5 and V is TRBV5-4, with no clear D. Per the germline V gene, CDR1 is SGHNT and CDR2 is YYREEE (reference sequence). CDR3 length: 13 amino acids. The ends were cut back, 0 bases at V and 2 bases at J, with 5 bases in the middle. CDR3 sequence: CASSLGQQETQYF. CDR3 coding DNA: TGTGCCAGCAGCTTGGGGCAGCAAGAGACCCAGTACTTC.

The chain combines TRBV25-1 with TRBJ2-2, with D possibly TRBD2 on 5 matching bases. V lost 5 bases and J lost 1, with 11 bases in between. The CDR3 runs 15 residues. Germline assignment: CDR1 MGHDK and CDR2 SYGVNS. In nucleotides, the CDR3 is TGTGCCAGCAGTCCGGGAACCTTGAACACCGGGGAGCTGTTTTTT. This gives the protein CASSPGTLNTGELFF.

This clone turned up a few times. Distinct nucleotide sequences in the sample also encode this CDR3. The CDR3 sequence is CASSYRGGNQPQHF. For the CDR3, the DNA is TGTGCCAGCAGTTATAGAGGGGGCAATCAGCCCCAGCATTTT. V and J are TRBV6-6 and TRBJ1-5, with TRBD1 as a possible D gene (5 bases). Trimming stripped 3 bases from V and 2 bases from J, with 8 bases between. CDR1 is MNHNY, CDR2 SVGAGI, per germline (reference sequence). CDR3 size: 14 residues.

J is TRBJ2-7 and V is TRBV5-6, with 7 bases aligning to TRBD1. The CDR3 has 15 amino acids. Germline values: CDR1 SGHDT, CDR2 YYEEEE. The J segment lost 1 base and the V segment lost 0 bases, leaving 4 bases of the junction unmatched. The CDR3 DNA reads as TGTGCCAGCAGCTTGGATCGGGACAGTTCCTACGAGCAGTACTTC. Protein product: CASSLDRDSSYEQYF.

This chain joins TRBV2 and TRBJ1-1, with TRBD1 matching over 10 bases. The V gene's germline CDR1 is SNHLY and CDR2 FYNNEI. The V and J ends lost 6 bases and 1 base, in that order; junction bases with no gene match: 5. The CDR3 runs to 15 residues. The CDR3 sequence is CASSRDRGANTEAFF. In nucleotides, the CDR3 is TGTGCCAGCAGCAGGGACAGGGGCGCGAACACTGAAGCTTTCTTT.

This rearrangement joins TRBV5-6 to TRBJ1-2; possibly TRBD1 for D (5 bases). The length of the CDR3 is 15 residues. V was trimmed by 0 bases and J by 2 bases, leaving 11 bases between them. Germline V gene sequence: CDR1 SGHDT, CDR2 YYEEEE. The CDR3 sequence: CASSLVKGQNYGYTF. DNA for the CDR3: TGTGCCAGCAGCTTGGTTAAGGGGCAGAACTATGGCTACACCTTC.